The entry below describes one T cell receptor beta chain. What it recognizes is unknown. V gave up 7 bases and J gave up 5 bases, with 14 bases separating them. The CDR3 loop spans 13 amino acids. The V gene's germline CDR1 is SGHTA and CDR2 FQGNSA. This entry comes from a study of long-term antiretroviral therapy in people with HIV. About the research overall: Earliest sampling preceded the 2015 immediate-ART recommendation by about a decade.

Broader study findings: Blood dating 2004 to 2017 may reflect older ART regimens. Narrower CDR3 length ranges marked HIV repertoires relative to controls.

Runs used v3.0 of the immunoSEQ assay and were done at survey level. Produced via immunoSEQ multiplex PCR; TCRdb's table is partial and in-frame only. The table has 20,000 to 30,000 clones, approximately 82% seen once; the top ten hold about 2.4%. Material: unsorted PBMCs, obtained 3 years after starting antiretroviral therapy. This clonotype was sampled from a man between 50 and 59 years old with HIV. This rearrangement joins TRBV7-2 to TRBJ1-2; D possibly corresponds to TRBD1 (6 bases). In DNA, the CDR3 is TGTGCCAGCAACCGAGAGACAGGATATGGCTACACCTTC. Its translation is CASNRETGYGYTF.